Given below is one T cell receptor (beta chain) in context. This clone showed up just once. Its antigen has not been determined. There are no base qualities to consult, and no much larger clone falls within one base. Library method: the immunoSEQ multiplex PCR assay. The clones in this table, taken by TCRdb from immuneACCESS, are in-frame only. Not every clone is retained; where verified, under half of the shortfall comes from an unresolved V gene, and the cause of the rest is unknown. The sample records around 100,000 clones, approximately 90% of which are singletons. The ten largest make up about 0.89% of the sample. The entry originates in a study of T cell changes during pregnancy in multiple sclerosis (dated by TCRdb to about 2019). Turning to the overall study: In women with multiple sclerosis, the researchers looked at how the T cell repertoire shifted as pregnancy progressed.

V is shortened by 0 bases, J by 1 base, and the region joining them spans 8 bases. The CDR3 contains 14 residues, cysteine and phenylalanine counted. The DNA shown is the 42-base CDR3, in frame from base 1. According to the germline V gene (reference sequence), CDR1 reads GTSNPN and CDR2 reads SVGIG. This TCR was sampled from a female donor with multiple sclerosis, enrolled in a pregnancy study. The chain employs TRBV30 and TRBJ2-3, and TRBD2 may be the D gene, going by 6 matching bases. This sample comprised peripheral blood, obtained after pregnancy. The nucleotide sequence reads TGTGCCTGGAGTGTAACGGGAGGCACAGATACGCAGTATTTT. Translated, this gives CAWSVTGGTDTQYF.